These 6 T cell receptor beta chains originate from one sample sequenced in a study of monozygotic twins with inflammatory bowel disease. TCRdb re-called the 5' RACE reads; every CDR3 protein appears as one record, without DNA. Its clone listing holds 110,000 to 150,000 distinct CDR3 sequences. Sequencing was done on a sample of blood. Receptor source: a human donor with ulcerative colitis or Crohn's disease, or a healthy co-twin of an affected twin (not recorded which).

The J gene is TRBJ2-2, the V gene TRBV12-3 or TRBV12-4; the D gene TCRdb calls, TRBD2, cannot be checked with no DNA. CDR3 length equals 13 residues. The CDR3 region is CASSLLGGGELFF.

The CDR3 here is CASSQARHRAGELFF. The chain has TRBV3-1 and TRBJ2-2. The CDR3 sequence is 15 residues long. The V gene's germline CDR1 is LGHDT and CDR2 YNNKEL (reference sequence). Looking up the rest from reference TRBV3-1 and TRBJ2-2 gives the full variable domain: DTAVSQTPKYLVTQMGNDKSIKCEQNLGHDTMYWYKQDSKKFLKIMFSYNNKELIINETVPNRFSPKSPDKAHLNLHINSLELGDSAVYFCASSQARHRAGELFFGEGSRLTVL.

The chain joins TRBV11-2 to TRBJ2-1; TCRdb's D call of TRBD2 is untestable without DNA. The CDR3 totals 15 residues. Germline V gives CDR1 SGHAT, CDR2 FQNNGV. The CDR3 region is CASSLVGLAYNEQFF. The complete variable domain, with remaining parts taken from reference TRBV11-2 and TRBJ2-1, reads EAGVAQSPRYKIIEKRQSVAFWCNPISGHATLYWYQQILGQGPKLLIQFQNNGVVDDSQLPKDRFSAERLKGVDSTLKIQPAKLEDSAVYLCASSLVGLAYNEQFFGPGTRLTVL.

The gene calls are TRBV24-1 and TRBJ2-2; checking the TCRdb D call of TRBD2 is not possible without DNA. Germline V gene sequence: CDR1 KGHDR, CDR2 SFDVKD. The CDR3 has 16 amino acids. CDR3 sequence: CATSDGRRSGTGELFF.

CDR3 residues: CASSGGTGIGYGYTF. This chain uses TRBV5-5 with TRBJ1-2; lacking DNA, the TRBD1 call made by TCRdb goes unchecked. The CDR3 runs 15 residues. Germline V CDR1 and CDR2: SGHKS, YYEKEE (reference sequence).

CDR3 protein: CSVDSSGRKETQYF. V usage is TRBV29-1 and J usage is TRBJ2-5; TCRdb outputs TRBD2, but without DNA this stays unchecked. Looked up from germline, CDR1 is SQVTM and CDR2 is ANQGSEA. This CDR3 region has 14 residues.